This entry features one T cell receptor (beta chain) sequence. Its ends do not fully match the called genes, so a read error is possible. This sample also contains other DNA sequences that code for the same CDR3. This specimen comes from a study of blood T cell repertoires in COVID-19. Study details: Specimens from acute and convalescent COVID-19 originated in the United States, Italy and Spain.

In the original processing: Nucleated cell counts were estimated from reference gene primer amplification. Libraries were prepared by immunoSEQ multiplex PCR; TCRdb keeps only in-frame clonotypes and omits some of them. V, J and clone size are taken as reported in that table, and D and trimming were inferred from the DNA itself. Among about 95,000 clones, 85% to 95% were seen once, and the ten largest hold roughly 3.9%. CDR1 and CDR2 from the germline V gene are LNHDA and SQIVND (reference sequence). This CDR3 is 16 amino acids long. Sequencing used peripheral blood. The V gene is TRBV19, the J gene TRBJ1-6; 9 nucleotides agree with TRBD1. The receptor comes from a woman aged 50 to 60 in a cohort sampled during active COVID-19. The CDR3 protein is CASSTRTGERNSPLHF. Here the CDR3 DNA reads TGTGCCAGTAGTACCCGGACAGGGGAGAGGAATTCACCCCTCCATTTT. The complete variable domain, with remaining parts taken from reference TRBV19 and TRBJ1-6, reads DGGITQSPKYLFRKEGQNVTLSCEQNLNHDAMYWYRQDPGQGLRLIYYSQIVNDFQKGDIAEGYSVSREKKESFPLTVTSAQKNPTAFYLCASSTRTGERNSPLHFGNGTRLTVT.